This TCR beta chain was identified in a study of shared clonotypes between healthy human individuals (dated by TCRdb to about 2020). Regarding the study in general: Three men and a couple of women, aged 18 to 49 years, made up the cohort. For each donor, CD4 naive and CD4 memory were each run on three plates, CD8 naive on two plates, and CD8 memory on one plate. To estimate repertoire size and how much clonotypes are shared between individuals, the study performed deep sequencing of blood TCR repertoires from a handful of healthy adults. To increase sequencing depth and limit assay-specific biases, different laboratories used diverse techniques to prepare libraries and sequence TCR repertoires. Leukapheresis yielded between about 0.8 and 9.5 billion PBMCs per donor. Study-level results and caveats: Even with the large sequencing depth, rarefaction of the sorted-subset datasets indicated that sequencing was incomplete. Based on pairwise subsampling, the degree of clonotype sharing among donors was expected to be affected by sequencing depth. Compared with non-shared clonotypes, clonotypes shared by all four sorted-subset donors had higher generation probabilities. Naive subsets generally had larger estimated clonotype richness than memory subsets did. Only blood was sampled, and tissue TCR repertoires likely differ from those in blood. Sharing across a few donors was observed for approximately 5% of naive CD4, 3% to 4% of naive CD8, 2.3% of memory CD4, and roughly 0.4% of memory CD8 clonotypes. Because the study included a small number of donors, the genetic and exposure-history diversity represented was limited.

Using the deep immunoSEQ assay, TCR CDR3 regions were amplified from genomic DNA by multiplex PCR. Extracted genomic DNA from each cell subset was spread evenly across all wells of several immunoSEQ 96-well plates, with each plate serving as a replicate. Each replicate PCR for sorted subsets received around 0.2 ug genomic DNA, equal to roughly 30,000 T cell genomes. The purified libraries were quantified using a Qubit 3.0 fluorometer, sized with a Bioanalyzer 2100, and then quantified again using the KAPA Library Quantification kit. A separate single-read 150-cycle Illumina NextSeq 550 flow cell was used to sequence each immunoSEQ 96-well plate. Regarding the original processing steps: Because only junctional sequences without quality scores were contained in the immunoSEQ output, filtering matching that applied to full-length reads could not be performed. To assign V/J genes and CDR3, sequences were annotated using PyIR, a Python wrapper for IgBLAST v1.9, with IMGT germline references. Reads with weak V/J assignments (E-value above 1e-6), missing CDR3, stop codons, out-of-frame junctions, or ambiguous translated residues were removed. A V3J clonotype was defined by an identical inferred V gene, J gene, and CDR3 amino acid sequence. The percentage overlap between two repertoires was calculated by dividing the number of shared unique clonotypes by the size of the smaller repertoire. Richness of each repertoire was evaluated using RTK rarefaction, the Chao1 estimator, and Recon v2.1 estimates of unobserved clonotypes. OLGA was used to compute generation probabilities for all TCRbeta clonotypes that the gDNA method yielded from a handful of donors. Here the immuneACCESS table is served through TCRdb, limited to in-frame sequences with V and J called. Missing clones are a known gap in these copies; in checked studies unresolved V genes cover under half, and the rest lacks a known reason. V, J and clone size are those of that table, while D and trimming were read from the DNA. This sample lists some 800,000 clones; 80% to 95% were detected once. Nearly 25% of the sample lies in the top ten.

In regard to this clone: Its specific antigen is unknown. No base qualities exist here, and no much larger clone lies one base off it.

CD8 naive samples consisted of CD45RO-negative cells that were positively selected for CCR7, yielding a CD45RA+CCR7+ population without TemRA cells. The donors were healthy, HIV-negative adults who had no recently reported acute infections or vaccinations. Every donor was a Caucasian adult living in Nashville, Tennessee, USA. Blood was obtained by leukapheresis, after which PBMCs were separated by Ficoll-Histopaque density gradient centrifugation and cryopreserved in liquid nitrogen vapor phase. Analytical flow cytometry was used to check the purity and quantity of each magnetically sorted T cell population. Genomic DNA was isolated from each sorted fraction and quantified by UV absorbance on a Nanodrop 2000c. CDR1 and CDR2, looked up from the germline V gene (reference sequence), are SEHNR and FQNEAQ. Trimming takes 4 bases from V and 1 base from J, and the germline ends sit 14 bases apart. The CDR3 sequence holds 16 residues, the cysteine and phenylalanine included. This entry keeps only the CDR3 DNA: 48 bases, framed from base 1.

Sequenced sample: naive CD8+ T cells sorted from blood. The cell subset or site label, read with the paper, signifies: CD45RA+CCR7+. This TCR was recovered from a man aged 30-40 years in good health. The chain employs TRBV7-9 and TRBJ2-1, and perhaps TRBD2 as D gene, on 6 matching bases. The CDR3 has the sequence CASSSTSGPSYNEQFF. The DNA reads TGTGCCAGCAGCTCAACCAGCGGGCCTTCCTACAATGAGCAGTTCTTC.